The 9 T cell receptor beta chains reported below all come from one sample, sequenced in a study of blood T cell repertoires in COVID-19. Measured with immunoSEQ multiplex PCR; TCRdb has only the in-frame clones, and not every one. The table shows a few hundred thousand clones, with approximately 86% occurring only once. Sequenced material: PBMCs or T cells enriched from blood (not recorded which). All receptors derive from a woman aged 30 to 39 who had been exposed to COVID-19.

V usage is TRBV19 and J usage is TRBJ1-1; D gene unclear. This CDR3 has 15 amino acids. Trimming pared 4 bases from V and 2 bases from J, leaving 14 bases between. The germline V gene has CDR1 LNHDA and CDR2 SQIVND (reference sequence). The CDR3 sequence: CASSRHDAPNTEAFF. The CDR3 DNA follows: TGTGCCAGTAGTAGACACGATGCCCCCAACACTGAAGCTTTCTTT.

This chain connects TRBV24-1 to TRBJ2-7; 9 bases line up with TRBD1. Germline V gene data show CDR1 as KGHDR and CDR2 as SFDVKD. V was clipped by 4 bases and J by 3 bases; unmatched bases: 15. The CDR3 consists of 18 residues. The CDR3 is CATSDGGGGTGILYEQYF. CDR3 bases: TGTGCCACCAGTGACGGCGGGGGCGGGACAGGGATTCTCTACGAGCAGTACTTC.

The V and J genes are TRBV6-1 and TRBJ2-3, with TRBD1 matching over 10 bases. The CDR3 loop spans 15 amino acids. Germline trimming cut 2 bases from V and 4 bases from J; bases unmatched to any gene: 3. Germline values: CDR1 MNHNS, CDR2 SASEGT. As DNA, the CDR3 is TGTGCCAGCAGTGAACCCGGGACAGGGGCAGATACGCAGTATTTT. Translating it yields CASSEPGTGADTQYF.

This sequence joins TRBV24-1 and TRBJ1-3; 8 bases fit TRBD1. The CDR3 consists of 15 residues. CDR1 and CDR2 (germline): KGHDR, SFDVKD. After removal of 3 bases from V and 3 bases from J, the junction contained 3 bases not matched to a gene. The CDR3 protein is CATSDSGTGGNTIYF. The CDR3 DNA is TGTGCCACCAGTGATAGCGGGACAGGTGGAAACACCATATATTTT.

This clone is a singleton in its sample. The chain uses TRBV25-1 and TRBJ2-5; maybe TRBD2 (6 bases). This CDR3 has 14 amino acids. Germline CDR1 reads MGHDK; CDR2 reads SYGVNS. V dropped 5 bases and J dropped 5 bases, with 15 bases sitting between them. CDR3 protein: CASSRRAEVETQYF. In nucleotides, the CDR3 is TGTGCCAGCAGTCGGAGGGCCGAGGTCGAGACCCAGTACTTC.

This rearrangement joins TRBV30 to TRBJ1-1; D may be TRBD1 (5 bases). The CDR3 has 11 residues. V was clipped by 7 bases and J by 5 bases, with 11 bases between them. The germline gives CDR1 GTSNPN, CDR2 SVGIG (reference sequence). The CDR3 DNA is TGTGCCTTGGCAGGGAATACTGAAGCTTTCTTT. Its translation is CALAGNTEAFF. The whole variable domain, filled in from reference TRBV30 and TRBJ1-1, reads SQTIHQWPATLVQPVGSPLSLECTVEGTSNPNLYWYRQAAGRGLQLLFYSVGIGQISSEVPQNLSASRPQDRQFILSSKKLLLSDSGFYLCALAGNTEAFFGQGTRLTVV.

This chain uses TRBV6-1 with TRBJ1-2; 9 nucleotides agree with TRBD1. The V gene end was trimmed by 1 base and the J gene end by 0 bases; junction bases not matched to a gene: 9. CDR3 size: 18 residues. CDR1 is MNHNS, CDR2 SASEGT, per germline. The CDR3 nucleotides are TGTGCCAGCAGTGAAGTTCGGGACAGGGTCCGCACTAACTATGGCTACACCTTC. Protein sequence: CASSEVRDRVRTNYGYTF.

CDR3 bases: TGTGCCAGCAGTGAATTGGGAGACAACTATGGCTACACCTTC. It yields the protein CASSELGDNYGYTF. The chain carries TRBV2 and TRBJ1-2, with D uncertain. This CDR3 has 14 residues. V lost 2 bases to trimming and J lost 2 bases, with 9 bases between them. Germline values: CDR1 SNHLY, CDR2 FYNNEI.

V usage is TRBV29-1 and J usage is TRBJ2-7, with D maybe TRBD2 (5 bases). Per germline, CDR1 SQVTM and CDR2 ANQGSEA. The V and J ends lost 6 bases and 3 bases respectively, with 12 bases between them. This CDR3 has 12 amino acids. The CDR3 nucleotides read TGCAGCGTCCATATGGGGAGCTACGAGCAGTACTTC. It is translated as CSVHMGSYEQYF.